This T cell receptor beta chain was sequenced for a study of cytomegalovirus exposure and HLA in healthy donors. General study findings and limits: Previously analyzed data showed that most TCR beta V segments were productive at a frequency of about 87% or about 30%.

The junction had 1 base not matched to a gene; V was cut back by 0 bases and J by 0 bases. Germline lookup yields CDR1 MGHRA and CDR2 YSYEKL. The CDR3 consists of 17 residues. The PCR employed 60 Vbeta primers together with 13 Jbeta primers. Using immunoSEQ multiplex PCR, the repertoire was profiled, and TCRdb retains in-frame clones only, with some absent. The data contain roughly 110,000 clones, less than 80% of them singletons. A remark on this clone: Its antigen is still unknown.

Sequencing used PBMCs. V gene TRBV4-1 combines with J gene TRBJ2-1; the match to TRBD2 covers 11 bases. The receptor comes from a man under 40 in good health and CMV-seronegative. The CDR3 protein is CASSQDTSGGSYNEQFF. The CDR3 DNA is TGCGCCAGCAGCCAAGACACTAGCGGGGGCTCCTACAATGAGCAGTTCTTC.